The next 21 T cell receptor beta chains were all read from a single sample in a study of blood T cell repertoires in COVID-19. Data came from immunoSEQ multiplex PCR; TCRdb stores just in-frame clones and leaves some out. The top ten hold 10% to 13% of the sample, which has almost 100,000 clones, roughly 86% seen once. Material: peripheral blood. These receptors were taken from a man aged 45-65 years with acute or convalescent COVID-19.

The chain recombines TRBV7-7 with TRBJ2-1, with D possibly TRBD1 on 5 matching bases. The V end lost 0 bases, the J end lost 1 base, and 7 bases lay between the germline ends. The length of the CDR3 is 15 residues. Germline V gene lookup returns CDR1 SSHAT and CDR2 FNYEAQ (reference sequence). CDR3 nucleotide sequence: TGTGCCAGCAGCTTAGCCGCAGGGTCCTACAATGAGCAGTTCTTC. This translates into CASSLAAGSYNEQFF.

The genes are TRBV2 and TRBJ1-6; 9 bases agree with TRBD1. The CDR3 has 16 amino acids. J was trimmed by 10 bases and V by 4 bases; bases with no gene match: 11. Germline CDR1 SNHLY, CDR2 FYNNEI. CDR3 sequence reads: CASSASGTGILSPLHF. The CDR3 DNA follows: TGTGCCAGCAGTGCCTCCGGGACAGGGATCTTATCACCCCTCCACTTT.

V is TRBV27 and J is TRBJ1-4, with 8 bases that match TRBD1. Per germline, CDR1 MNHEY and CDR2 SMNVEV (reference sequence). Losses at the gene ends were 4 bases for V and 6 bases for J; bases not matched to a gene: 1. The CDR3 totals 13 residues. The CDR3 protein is CASSSQGDEKLFF. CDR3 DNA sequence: TGTGCCAGCAGTTCACAGGGGGATGAAAAACTGTTTTTT.

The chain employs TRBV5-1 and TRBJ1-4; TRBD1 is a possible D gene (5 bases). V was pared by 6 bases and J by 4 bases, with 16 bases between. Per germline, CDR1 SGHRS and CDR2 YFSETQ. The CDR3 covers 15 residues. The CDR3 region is CASNQGTRDNEKLFF. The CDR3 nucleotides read TGCGCCAGCAACCAGGGAACGCGAGATAATGAAAAACTGTTTTTT.

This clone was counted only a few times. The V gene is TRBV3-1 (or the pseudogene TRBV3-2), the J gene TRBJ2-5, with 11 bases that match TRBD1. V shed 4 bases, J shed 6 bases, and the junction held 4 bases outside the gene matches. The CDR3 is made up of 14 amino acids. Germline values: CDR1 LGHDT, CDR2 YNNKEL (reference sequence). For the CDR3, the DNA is TGTGCCAGCAGCCGGGACAGGGGGGGTAAGACCCAGTACTTC. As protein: CASSRDRGGKTQYF.

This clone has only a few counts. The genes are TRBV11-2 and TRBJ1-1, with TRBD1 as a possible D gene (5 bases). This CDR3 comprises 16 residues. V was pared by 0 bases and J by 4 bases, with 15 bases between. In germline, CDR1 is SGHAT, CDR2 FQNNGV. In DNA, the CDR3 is TGTGCCAGCAGCTTAGACCTTGAGGTAAGGGGCACTGAAGCTTTCTTT. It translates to CASSLDLEVRGTEAFF.

CDR3 DNA sequence: TGTGCCAGCACTCCCCAGGCAGGCTCCTACGAGCAGTACTTC. Encoded protein: CASTPQAGSYEQYF. The V call is TRBV6-5, the J call TRBJ2-7; D gene unclear. Deletions cut 7 bases from V and 0 bases from J, with 13 bases between. This CDR3 is built from 14 residues. Germline CDR1 MNHEY, CDR2 SVGAGI.

Here the CDR3 DNA reads TGCAGCGTGGGGAGGCCGGGCACCGGGGAGCTGTTTTTT. Amino acids: CSVGRPGTGELFF. V is TRBV29-1 and J is TRBJ2-2, with TRBD2 as a possible D gene (6 bases). The CDR3 is 13 residues long. The ends were cut back, 6 bases at V and 4 bases at J, with 12 bases in the middle. CDR1 SQVTM and CDR2 ANQGSEA come from the germline V gene.

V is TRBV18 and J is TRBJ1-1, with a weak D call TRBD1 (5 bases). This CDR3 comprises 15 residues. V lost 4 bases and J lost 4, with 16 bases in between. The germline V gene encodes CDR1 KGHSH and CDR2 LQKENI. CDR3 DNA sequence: TGTGCCAGCTCACGGGATTGGGGGGGAAGCACTGAAGCTTTCTTT. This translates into CASSRDWGGSTEAFF.

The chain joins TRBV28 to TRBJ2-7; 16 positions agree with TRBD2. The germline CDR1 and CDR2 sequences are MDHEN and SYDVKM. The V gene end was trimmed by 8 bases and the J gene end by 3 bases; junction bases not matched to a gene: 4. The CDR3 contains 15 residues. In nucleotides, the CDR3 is TGTGCCAGCGGGACTAGCGGGAGGGCAATCTACGAGCAGTACTTC. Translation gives CASGTSGRAIYEQYF.

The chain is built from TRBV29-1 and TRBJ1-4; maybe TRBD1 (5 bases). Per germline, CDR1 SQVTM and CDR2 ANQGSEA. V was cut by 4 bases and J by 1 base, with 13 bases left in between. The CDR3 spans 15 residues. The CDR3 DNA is TGCAGCGTTGTAGGGTTTGGACAAACTAATGAAAAACTGTTTTTT. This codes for CSVVGFGQTNEKLFF.

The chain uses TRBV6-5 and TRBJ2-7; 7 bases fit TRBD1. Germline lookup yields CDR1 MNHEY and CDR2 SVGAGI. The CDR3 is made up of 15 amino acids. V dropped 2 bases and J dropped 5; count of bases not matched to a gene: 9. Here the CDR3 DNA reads TGTGCCAGCAGTTACGACAGGGTGACCCCGAACGAGCAGTACTTC. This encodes CASSYDRVTPNEQYF.

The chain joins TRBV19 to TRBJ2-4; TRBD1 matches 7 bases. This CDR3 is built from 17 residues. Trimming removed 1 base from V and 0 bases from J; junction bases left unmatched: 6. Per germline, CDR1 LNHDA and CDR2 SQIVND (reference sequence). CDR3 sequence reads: CASSIGLTGRAKNIQYF. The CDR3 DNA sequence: TGTGCCAGTAGTATAGGATTGACAGGGCGAGCCAAAAACATTCAGTACTTC.

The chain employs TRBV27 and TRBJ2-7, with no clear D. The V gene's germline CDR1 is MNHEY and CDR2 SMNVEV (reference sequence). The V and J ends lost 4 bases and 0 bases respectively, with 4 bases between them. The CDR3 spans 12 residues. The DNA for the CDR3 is TGTGCCAGCAGTTCGAGCTCCTACGAGCAGTACTTC. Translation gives CASSSSSYEQYF.

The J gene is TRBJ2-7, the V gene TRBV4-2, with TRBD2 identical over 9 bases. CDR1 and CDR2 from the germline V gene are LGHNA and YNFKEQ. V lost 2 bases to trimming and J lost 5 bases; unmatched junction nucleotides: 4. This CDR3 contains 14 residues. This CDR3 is CASSQIAGADEQYF. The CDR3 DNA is TGTGCCAGCAGCCAAATAGCGGGAGCGGACGAGCAGTACTTC.

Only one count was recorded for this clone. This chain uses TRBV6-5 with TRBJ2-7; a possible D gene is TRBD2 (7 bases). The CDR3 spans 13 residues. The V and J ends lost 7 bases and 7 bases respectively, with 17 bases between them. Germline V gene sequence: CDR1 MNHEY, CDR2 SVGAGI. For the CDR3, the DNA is TGTGCCAGCACAGGAATGGGGGGGCAGGAGCAGTACTTC. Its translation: CASTGMGGQEQYF.

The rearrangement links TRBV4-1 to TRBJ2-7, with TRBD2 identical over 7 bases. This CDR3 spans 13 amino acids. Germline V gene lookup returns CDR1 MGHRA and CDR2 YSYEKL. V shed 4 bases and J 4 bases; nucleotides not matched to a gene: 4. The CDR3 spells CASSLPGGYEQYF. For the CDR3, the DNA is TGCGCCAGCAGCCTCCCCGGGGGGTACGAGCAGTACTTC.

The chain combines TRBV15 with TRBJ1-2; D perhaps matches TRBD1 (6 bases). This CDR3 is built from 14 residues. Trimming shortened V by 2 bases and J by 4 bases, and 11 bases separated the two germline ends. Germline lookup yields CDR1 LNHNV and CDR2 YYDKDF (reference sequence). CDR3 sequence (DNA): TGTGCCACCAGCAGAACAGGGTTGAGCTATGGCTACACCTTC. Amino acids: CATSRTGLSYGYTF.

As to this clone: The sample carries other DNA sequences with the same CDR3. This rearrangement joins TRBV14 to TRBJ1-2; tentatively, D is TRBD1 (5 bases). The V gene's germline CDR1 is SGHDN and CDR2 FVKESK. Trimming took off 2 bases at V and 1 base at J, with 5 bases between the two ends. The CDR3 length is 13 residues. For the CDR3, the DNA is TGTGCCAGCAGCCAACAGGGTAACTATGGCTACACCTTC. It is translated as CASSQQGNYGYTF.

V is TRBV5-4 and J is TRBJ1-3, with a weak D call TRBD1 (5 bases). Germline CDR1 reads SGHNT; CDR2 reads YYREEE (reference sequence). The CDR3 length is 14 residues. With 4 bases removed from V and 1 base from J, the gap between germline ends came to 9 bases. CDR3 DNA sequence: TGTGCCAGCAGCACGGGGGTATCTGGAAACACCATATATTTT. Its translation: CASSTGVSGNTIYF. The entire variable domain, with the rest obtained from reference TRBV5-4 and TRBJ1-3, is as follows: ETGVTQSPTHLIKTRGQQVTLRCSSQSGHNTVSWYQQALGQGPQFIFQYYREEENGRGNFPPRFSGLQFPNYSSELNVNALELDDSALYLCASSTGVSGNTIYFGEGSWLTVV.

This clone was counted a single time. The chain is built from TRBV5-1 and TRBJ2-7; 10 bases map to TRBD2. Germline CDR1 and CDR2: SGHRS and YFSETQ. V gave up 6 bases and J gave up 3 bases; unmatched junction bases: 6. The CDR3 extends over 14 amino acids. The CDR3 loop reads CASTELAGGYEQYF. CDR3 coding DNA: TGCGCCAGCACGGAATTAGCGGGGGGCTACGAGCAGTACTTC.